The 20 T cell receptor beta chains in this list originate from one sample, sequenced in a study of graft-versus-host responses after intestinal transplantation. These TCRs are of unknown antigen specificity. Sequencing used immunoSEQ multiplex PCR; TCRdb keeps in-frame clones, though not all of them. Found here are 90,000 to 100,000 clones, about 91% of them singletons; the top ten hold more than 0.4%. Sequencing was performed on unstimulated CD8+ T cells sorted from spleen or lymph node cells, taken before intestinal transplant. The receptors were sampled from a human donor who received an intestinal transplant.

V and J are TRBV28 and TRBJ2-1; 8 bases map to TRBD2. The CDR3 extends over 15 amino acids. The germline V gene encodes CDR1 MDHEN and CDR2 SYDVKM. The V and J ends lost 5 bases and 6 bases, in that order; junction bases with no gene match: 9. CDR3: CASSDLSGISNEQFF. CDR3 sequence (DNA): TGTGCCAGCAGTGATCTTAGCGGGATCTCCAATGAGCAGTTCTTC.

This chain uses TRBV2 with TRBJ1-4; no reliable D call. The CDR3 totals 11 residues. Trimming pared 6 bases from V and 4 bases from J, leaving 3 bases between. Germline V gene lookup returns CDR1 SNHLY and CDR2 FYNNEI. In nucleotides, the CDR3 is TGTGCCAGCAGCTATAATGAAAAACTGTTTTTT. Translating it yields CASSYNEKLFF.

This rearrangement joins TRBV9 to TRBJ2-7; the match to TRBD2 covers 9 bases. V was clipped by 3 bases and J by 2 bases; unmatched bases: 12. The CDR3 is 17 amino acids. Per germline, CDR1 SGDLS and CDR2 YYNGEE. The CDR3 sequence: CASSARDSGGETYEQYF. For the CDR3, the DNA is TGTGCCAGCAGCGCTCGCGATAGCGGGGGTGAAACCTACGAGCAGTACTTC.

This chain links TRBV5-5 with TRBJ2-7; 7 bases match TRBD1. This CDR3 comprises 15 residues. With 4 bases clipped from V and 5 bases from J, the junction kept 12 bases outside the gene matches. Germline CDR1 is SGHKS and CDR2 is YYEKEE (reference sequence). The CDR3 loop is CASSPGRGQVDEQYF. CDR3 nucleotides: TGTGCCAGCAGCCCGGGAAGGGGGCAGGTGGACGAGCAGTACTTC.

CDR3 in DNA: TGCAGCGTATCCCCGGGACAGGGGTACGAAAAACTGTTTTTT. Encoded protein: CSVSPGQGYEKLFF. The chain carries TRBV29-1 and TRBJ1-4, with TRBD1 identical over 10 bases. Germline loops: CDR1 SQVTM, CDR2 ANQGSEA. Losses at the gene ends were 6 bases for V and 8 bases for J; bases not matched to a gene: 9. There are 14 residues in the CDR3.

CDR3 bases: TGTGCCATCAGTGATACAGGGAGCTCCTACGAGCAGTACTTC. It specifies CAISDTGSSYEQYF. The rearrangement joins TRBV10-3 to TRBJ2-7, with D possibly matching TRBD1 (6 bases). Germline V gene data show CDR1 as ENHRY and CDR2 as SYGVKD. The CDR3 sequence is 14 residues long. V gave up 3 bases and J gave up 0 bases, with 9 bases separating them.

This sequence joins TRBV6-5 and TRBJ1-2; 8 positions agree with TRBD1. This CDR3 contains 13 residues. J was trimmed by 8 bases and V by 0 bases; bases with no gene match: 2. The germline V gene encodes CDR1 MNHEY and CDR2 SVGAGI. The CDR3 reads CASSYSGTGGYTF. The CDR3 DNA reads TGTGCCAGCAGTTACTCGGGGACAGGCGGCTACACCTTC.

The chain has TRBV19 and TRBJ2-7; the match to TRBD1 covers 10 bases. V was pared by 5 bases and J by 2 bases, with 6 bases of the junction left unmatched. Germline loops: CDR1 LNHDA, CDR2 SQIVND (reference sequence). The CDR3 totals 15 residues. The CDR3 sequence is CASSVSGTGAYEQYF. CDR3 DNA: TGTGCCAGTAGTGTTTCCGGGACAGGGGCCTACGAGCAGTACTTC.

The chain uses TRBV11-2 and TRBJ2-7; D possibly corresponds to TRBD2 (5 bases). Germline V gives CDR1 SGHAT, CDR2 FQNNGV. The CDR3 is 11 amino acids. V was trimmed by 1 base and J by 7 bases, leaving 5 bases between them. CDR3 sequence reads: CASSLAGEQYF. The DNA of the CDR3 is TGTGCCAGCAGCTTAGCGGGAGAGCAGTACTTC.

This chain joins TRBV4-3 and TRBJ2-7, with a tentative D call TRBD1 (6 bases). CDR1 is LGHNA, CDR2 YSLEER, per germline. Deletions cut 0 bases from V and 6 bases from J, with 12 bases between. The CDR3 length is 14 residues. This CDR3 reads CASSQDRTGFEQYF. DNA for the CDR3: TGCGCCAGCAGCCAAGATCGCACAGGGTTCGAGCAGTACTTC.

V gene TRBV7-2 combines with J gene TRBJ1-1; the D is unclear. Trimming removed 3 bases at V and 1 base at J, with 6 bases between. Germline V lookup: CDR1 SGHTA, CDR2 FQGNSA. The CDR3 is 13 amino acids. The CDR3 spells CASSFYRNTEAFF. CDR3 DNA: TGTGCCAGCAGCTTTTACAGGAACACTGAAGCTTTCTTT. Complete variable domain (other parts from reference TRBV7-2 and TRBJ1-1): GAGVSQSPSNKVTEKGKDVELRCDPISGHTALYWYRQSLGQGLEFLIYFQGNSAPDKSGLPSDRFSAERTGGSVSTLTIQRTQQEDSAVYLCASSFYRNTEAFFGQGTRLTVV.

The V and J genes are TRBV6-5 and TRBJ1-6; perhaps TRBD1 as D (5 bases). The V and J ends lost 6 bases and 7 bases respectively, with 16 bases between them. CDR3 length: 15 residues. Looked up from germline, CDR1 is MNHEY and CDR2 is SVGAGI. The DNA for the CDR3 is TGTGCCAGCAGGCTCTCCAGGGTGAGGAATTCACCCCTCCACTTT. Translated: CASRLSRVRNSPLHF.

The chain links TRBV5-8 to TRBJ2-7, with 9 bases fitting TRBD1. V shed 4 bases and J 3 bases; nucleotides not matched to a gene: 5. This CDR3 region has 14 residues. Germline lookup yields CDR1 SGHTS and CDR2 YDEGEE. CDR3 loop: CASSPGTGYYEQYF. For the CDR3, the DNA is TGTGCCAGCAGCCCAGGGACAGGGTACTACGAGCAGTACTTC.

CDR3 region: CASSPSPGQGLSYEQYF. CDR3 in DNA: TGTGCCAGCAGCCCGTCCCCAGGACAGGGACTCTCCTACGAGCAGTACTTC. The rearrangement joins TRBV5-6 to TRBJ2-7; TRBD1 matches 8 bases. The ends lost 4 bases at V and 0 bases at J; junction bases unmatched: 12. The CDR3 has 17 residues. Germline V lookup: CDR1 SGHDT, CDR2 YYEEEE.

The chain is built from TRBV27 and TRBJ1-1, with unresolved D. The V gene's germline CDR1 is MNHEY and CDR2 SMNVEV (reference sequence). CDR3 length equals 16 residues. Between the trimmed V and J ends, which lost 8 bases and 2 bases, there was a span of 21 bases. The CDR3 here is CASLRRRAGDNTEAFF. The CDR3 nucleotides are TGTGCCAGCCTAAGGCGGCGGGCAGGCGATAACACTGAAGCTTTCTTT.

Here the CDR3 reads CASSYTFTGELFF. As DNA, the CDR3 is TGTGCCAGCAGCTACACCTTCACCGGGGAGCTGTTTTTT. The V call is TRBV7-9, the J call TRBJ2-2; D remains unclear. CDR1 and CDR2 from the germline V gene are SEHNR and FQNEAQ (reference sequence). The CDR3 loop spans 13 amino acids. Trimming took off 4 bases at V and 4 bases at J, with 7 bases between the two ends.

The chain joins TRBV6-1 to TRBJ1-2, with 7 nucleotides matching TRBD1. The trim removed 8 bases at V and 2 bases at J, leaving 5 bases unmatched. Per the germline V gene, CDR1 is MNHNS and CDR2 is SASEGT. This CDR3 comprises 13 residues. The CDR3 region is CASYDRENYGYTF. The CDR3 DNA sequence: TGTGCCAGCTATGACAGGGAGAACTATGGCTACACCTTC.

The chain links TRBV7-2 to TRBJ1-3; D gene uncertain. CDR3 length equals 13 residues. Trimming cost V 8 bases and J 4 bases, with 12 bases left between them. Germline V gene lookup returns CDR1 SGHTA and CDR2 FQGNSA. As DNA, the CDR3 is TGTGCCAGCTGGGCGGGTTTCGGAAACACCATATATTTT. This codes for CASWAGFGNTIYF.

The rearrangement links TRBV5-6 to TRBJ1-1; D call uncertain. Germline CDR1 SGHDT, CDR2 YYEEEE. Trimming shortened V by 0 bases and J by 0 bases, and 15 bases separated the two germline ends. There are 17 residues in the CDR3. The CDR3 sequence is CASSLGRRGPMNTEAFF. CDR3 bases: TGTGCCAGCAGCTTGGGACGAAGAGGGCCCATGAACACTGAAGCTTTCTTT.

This chain links TRBV5-6 with TRBJ2-1; 10 bases match TRBD2. This CDR3 comprises 16 residues. V was pared by 2 bases and J by 2 bases, with 4 bases of the junction left unmatched. Germline CDR1 and CDR2: SGHDT and YYEEEE. The CDR3 reads CASSFRLAGTYNEQFF. The CDR3 bases are TGTGCCAGCAGCTTCCGACTAGCGGGCACCTACAATGAGCAGTTCTTC.